The present T cell receptor beta chain was sequenced within a study of identical twins. Template switching introduced a universal primer site, and the cDNA bore unique molecular identifiers. TCRdb reprocessed the 5' RACE reads via MiXCR and lists one record per CDR3 protein. The data hold 550,000 to 700,000 distinct CDR3 sequences, with 21% observed a single time. There are 14 residues in the CDR3. Germline CDR1 reads SGHNT; CDR2 reads YENEEA. Trimming took off 4 bases at V and 6 bases at J, with 12 bases between the two ends. The same data also contributed to another study, on T cells expressing NK-cell markers. That paper adds: It was sorted CD3+CD56-NKG2C+, CD3+CD56+NKG2C- and CD3+CD56+NKG2C+ T cells that provided the TCR beta repertoires.

The clonotype was recovered from a woman in her late teens or twenties in good health. What was sequenced was PBMCs. V usage is TRBV11-3 and J usage is TRBJ2-2, with unresolved D. The CDR3 region has the DNA TGTGCCAGCAGCTCGGGTCCCTTCGCCGGGGAGCTGTTTTTT. Translation gives CASSSGPFAGELFF.